The clone carrying this T cell receptor beta chain has a single count. Antigen: not known. Naive CD8 isolation took CD45RO-negative cells positively selected for CCR7 and excluded terminally differentiated effector memory CD45RA+ cells. Clones were read by immunoSEQ multiplex PCR, and TCRdb kept only the in-frame ones, dropping some. The sample records about 550,000 clones, roughly 95% being singletons. The data belong to a study of shared clonotypes between healthy human individuals. Background on the study: Samples came from a couple of female and a few male donors aged 18 to 49. Used for every donor were three CD4 naive, three CD4 memory, two CD8 naive and one CD8 memory plate.

V gave up 4 bases and J gave up 5 bases, with 14 bases separating them. The CDR3 runs to 14 residues. The germline V gene has CDR1 SEHNR and CDR2 FQNEAQ (reference sequence). Overall study findings and caveats: Naive subsets generally had larger estimated richness than memory subsets.

This clonotype was sampled from a woman aged 25 to 39 in good health. Input material: naive CD8+ T cells sorted from blood. The V and J genes are TRBV7-9 and TRBJ1-2; unclear D gene. The CDR3 loop reads CASSSSGRLYGYTF. The CDR3 bases are TGTGCCAGCAGCTCGTCCGGAAGACTATATGGCTACACCTTC.